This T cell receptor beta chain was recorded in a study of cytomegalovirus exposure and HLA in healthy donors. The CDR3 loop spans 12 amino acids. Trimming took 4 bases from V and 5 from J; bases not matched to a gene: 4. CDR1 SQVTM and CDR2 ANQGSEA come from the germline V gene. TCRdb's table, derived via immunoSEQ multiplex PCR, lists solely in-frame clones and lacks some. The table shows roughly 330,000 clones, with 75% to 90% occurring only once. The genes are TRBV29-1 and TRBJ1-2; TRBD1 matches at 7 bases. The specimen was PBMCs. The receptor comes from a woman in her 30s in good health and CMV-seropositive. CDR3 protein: CSVGGQQYGYTF. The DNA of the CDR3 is TGCAGCGTTGGGGGACAGCAATATGGCTACACCTTC.